The 8 T cell receptor beta chains below all came from one sample that was sequenced in a study of T cell responses to AZD1222 COVID-19 vaccine. TCRdb keeps only in-frame clones here, not all; method: immunoSEQ multiplex PCR. The repertoire holds fewer than 90,000 clones, around nine tenths seen once, with around 10% in the top ten. The sample in question was peripheral blood, obtained 28 days after the second AZD1222 dose. These receptors originate from an adult who received the AZD1222 COVID-19 vaccine.

The V gene is TRBV29-1, the J gene TRBJ2-7; TRBD2 aligns across 8 bases. There are 12 residues in the CDR3. The germline gives CDR1 SQVTM, CDR2 ANQGSEA. J gave up 4 bases and V 4 bases, and 3 bases lay outside the gene matches. The CDR3 here is CSVAGGGYEQYF. The CDR3 DNA sequence: TGCAGCGTTGCCGGCGGGGGGTACGAGCAGTACTTC.

The CDR3 DNA reads TGTGCCAGCGTAACGGGGGGTCGTTCCTACGAGCAGTACTTC. This gives the protein CASVTGGRSYEQYF. This sequence joins TRBV28 and TRBJ2-7; 7 bases agree with TRBD2. V dropped 8 bases and J dropped 1; count of bases not matched to a gene: 8. Germline V gene lookup returns CDR1 MDHEN and CDR2 SYDVKM. The CDR3 contains 14 residues. The whole variable domain, filled in from reference TRBV28 and TRBJ2-7, reads DVKVTQSSRYLVKRTGEKVFLECVQDMDHENMFWYRQDPGLGLRLIYFSYDVKMKEKGDIPEGYSVSREKKERFSLILESASTNQTSMYLCASVTGGRSYEQYFGPGTRLTVT.

The chain joins TRBV19 to TRBJ1-3; D not certain. The CDR3 is made up of 15 amino acids. Germline CDR1 and CDR2: LNHDA and SQIVND (reference sequence). The V and J ends lost 5 bases and 4 bases respectively, with 15 bases between them. The CDR3 region has the DNA TGTGCCAGTAGTGTTCCAGCTACGGGGGGAAACACCATATATTTT. Translating it yields CASSVPATGGNTIYF.

V gene TRBV5-6 combines with J gene TRBJ1-5; D is unresolved. V gave up 1 base and J gave up 6 bases, with 8 bases separating them. Germline CDR1 SGHDT, CDR2 YYEEEE. This CDR3 has 13 residues. The CDR3 loop reads CASSLSPVQPQHF. Written as DNA, the CDR3 is TGTGCCAGCAGCTTGAGCCCGGTTCAGCCCCAGCATTTT.

This clone has a handful of counts. CDR3 sequence reads: CATSPPGQPNSPLHF. The CDR3 DNA follows: TGTGCCACCAGCCCTCCGGGACAGCCAAATTCACCCCTCCACTTT. The chain carries TRBV15 and TRBJ1-6; 7 bases line up with TRBD1. Unmatched junction bases numbered 8, after V lost 5 bases and J lost 7 bases. The V gene's germline CDR1 is LNHNV and CDR2 YYDKDF (reference sequence). This CDR3 is 15 amino acids long. Full variable domain (rest looked up from reference TRBV15 and TRBJ1-6): DAMVIQNPRYQVTQFGKPVTLSCSQTLNHNVMYWYQQKSSQAPKLLFHYYDKDFNNEADTPDNFQSRRPNTSFCFLDIRSPGLGDTAMYLCATSPPGQPNSPLHFGNGTRLTVT.

The rearrangement joins TRBV12-5 to TRBJ2-7; 7 nucleotides match TRBD1. In germline, CDR1 is LGHNT, CDR2 FRNRAP. The V gene end was trimmed by 10 bases and the J gene end by 5 bases; junction bases not matched to a gene: 11. The CDR3 is 13 amino acids. CDR3 in DNA: TGTGCTACCCCAAGACAGGGCAGTGACGAGCAGTACTTC. Translating gives CATPRQGSDEQYF. Combining the CDR3 with reference TRBV12-5 and TRBJ2-7 gives the whole variable domain DARVTQTPRHKVTEMGQEVTMRCQPILGHNTVFWYRQTMMQGLELLAYFRNRAPLDDSGMPKDRFSAEMPDATLATLKIQPSEPRDSAVYFCATPRQGSDEQYFGPGTRLTVT.

CDR3 nucleotides: TGTGCCAGCAGCTCCACCGGGGTGAACACTGAAGCTTTCTTT. Its protein product is CASSSTGVNTEAFF. The chain carries TRBV5-6 and TRBJ1-1; the D is unclear. The CDR3 spans 14 residues. V lost 3 bases to trimming and J lost 0 bases, with 9 bases between them. CDR1 is SGHDT and CDR2 is YYEEEE in the germline V gene.

The chain employs TRBV9 and TRBJ2-3; the D is unclear. Germline V lookup: CDR1 SGDLS, CDR2 YYNGEE. V gave up 5 bases and J gave up 0 bases, with 13 bases separating them. The CDR3 sequence is 15 residues long. In nucleotides, the CDR3 is TGTGCCAGCAGTATGGGTGGCAGTAGCACAGATACGCAGTATTTT. Translated: CASSMGGSSTDTQYF. The complete variable domain, with remaining parts taken from reference TRBV9 and TRBJ2-3, reads DSGVTQTPKHLITATGQRVTLRCSPRSGDLSVYWYQQSLDQGLQFLIQYYNGEERAKGNILERFSAQQFPDLHSELNLSSLELGDSALYFCASSMGGSSTDTQYFGPGTRLTVL.